The entry that follows covers one TCR beta chain sequence. Produced via immunoSEQ multiplex PCR; TCRdb's table is partial and in-frame only. Among 100,000 to 150,000 clones listed, 88% were seen once. The sample originates from a study of radiation and T cells in renal cell carcinoma. Described time point: blood 2 weeks post-SBRT. Treatment reported: 15 Gy SBRT to primary tumor, nephrectomy 4 weeks later. V lost 2 bases, J lost 0 bases, and 13 bases lay in between. CDR3 size: 16 residues. Germline CDR1 MNHNS, CDR2 SASEGT. The TCR comes from a woman aged 70-85 years with renal cell carcinoma. The sample here was blood, taken from a patient whose treatment included radiotherapy and nephrectomy. This chain joins TRBV6-1 and TRBJ1-2; D is possibly TRBD1 (5 bases). CDR3 DNA sequence: TGTGCCAGCAGTGAAAGTAGAAGGGGTGCTAACTATGGCTACACCTTC. As protein: CASSESRRGANYGYTF.